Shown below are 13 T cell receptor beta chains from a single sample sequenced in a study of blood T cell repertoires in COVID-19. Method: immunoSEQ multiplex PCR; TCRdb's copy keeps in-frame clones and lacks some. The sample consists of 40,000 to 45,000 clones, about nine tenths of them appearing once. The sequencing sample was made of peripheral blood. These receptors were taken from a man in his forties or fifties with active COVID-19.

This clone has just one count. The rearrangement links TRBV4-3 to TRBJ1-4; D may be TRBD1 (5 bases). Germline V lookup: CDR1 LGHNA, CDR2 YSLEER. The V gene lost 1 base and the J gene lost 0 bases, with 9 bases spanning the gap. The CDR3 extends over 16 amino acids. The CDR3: CASSQAGIATNEKLFF. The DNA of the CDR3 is TGCGCCAGCAGCCAAGCAGGGATTGCAACTAATGAAAAACTGTTTTTT.

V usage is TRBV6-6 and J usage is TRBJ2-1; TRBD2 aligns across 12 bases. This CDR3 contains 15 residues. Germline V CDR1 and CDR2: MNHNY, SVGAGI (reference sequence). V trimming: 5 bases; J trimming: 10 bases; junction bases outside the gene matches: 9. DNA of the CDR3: TGTGCCAGCAGTGGGCGGACTAGCGGGGTCCCCGAGCAGTTCTTC. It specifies CASSGRTSGVPEQFF.

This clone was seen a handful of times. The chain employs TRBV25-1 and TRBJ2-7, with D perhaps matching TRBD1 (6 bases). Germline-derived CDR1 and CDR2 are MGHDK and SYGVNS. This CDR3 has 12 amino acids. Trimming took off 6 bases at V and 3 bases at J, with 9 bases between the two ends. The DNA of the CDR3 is TGTGCCAGCAGACAGGGCGGCTACGAGCAGTACTTC. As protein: CASRQGGYEQYF.

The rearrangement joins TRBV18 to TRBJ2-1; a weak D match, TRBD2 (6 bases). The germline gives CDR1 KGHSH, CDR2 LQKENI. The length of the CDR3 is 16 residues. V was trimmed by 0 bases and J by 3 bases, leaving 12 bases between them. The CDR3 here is CASSPPPGDFYNEQFF. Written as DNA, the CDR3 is TGTGCCAGCTCACCACCGCCCGGGGACTTCTACAATGAGCAGTTCTTC.

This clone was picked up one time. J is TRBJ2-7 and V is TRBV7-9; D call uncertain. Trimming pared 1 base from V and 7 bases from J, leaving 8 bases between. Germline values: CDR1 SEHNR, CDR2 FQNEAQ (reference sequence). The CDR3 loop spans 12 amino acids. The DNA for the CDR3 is TGTGCCAGCAGCTTAGGGGCGTGGGAGCAGTACTTC. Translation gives CASSLGAWEQYF.

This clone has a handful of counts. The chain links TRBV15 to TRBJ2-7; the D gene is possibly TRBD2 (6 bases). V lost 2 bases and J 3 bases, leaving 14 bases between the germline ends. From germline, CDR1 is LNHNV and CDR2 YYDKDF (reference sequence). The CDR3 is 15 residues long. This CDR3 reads CATSRSSGGLYEQYF. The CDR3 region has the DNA TGTGCCACCAGCAGATCTTCCGGGGGACTCTACGAGCAGTACTTC.

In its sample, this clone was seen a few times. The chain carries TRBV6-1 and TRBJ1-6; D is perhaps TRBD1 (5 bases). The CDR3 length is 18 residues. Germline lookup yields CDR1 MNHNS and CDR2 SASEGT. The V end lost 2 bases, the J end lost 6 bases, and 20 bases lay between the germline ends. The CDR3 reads CASSEWGPSLPPNSPLHF. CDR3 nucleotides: TGTGCCAGCAGTGAATGGGGCCCTAGTCTTCCGCCTAATTCACCCCTCCACTTT.

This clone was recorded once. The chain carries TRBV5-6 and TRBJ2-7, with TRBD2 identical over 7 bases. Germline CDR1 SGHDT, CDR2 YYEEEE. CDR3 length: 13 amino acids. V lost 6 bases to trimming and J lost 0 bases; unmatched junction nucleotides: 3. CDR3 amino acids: CASTPGGSYEQYF. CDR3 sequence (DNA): TGTGCCAGCACCCCGGGAGGCTCCTACGAGCAGTACTTC. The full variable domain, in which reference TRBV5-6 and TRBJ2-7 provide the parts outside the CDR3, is DAGVTQSPTHLIKTRGQQVTLRCSPKSGHDTVSWYQQALGQGPQFIFQYYEEEERQRGNFPDRFSGHQFPNYSSELNVNALLLGDSALYLCASTPGGSYEQYFGPGTRLTVT.

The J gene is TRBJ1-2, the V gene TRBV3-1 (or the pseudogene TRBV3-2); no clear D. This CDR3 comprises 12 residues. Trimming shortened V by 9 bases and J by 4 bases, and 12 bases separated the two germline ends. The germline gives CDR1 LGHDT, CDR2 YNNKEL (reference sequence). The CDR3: CARETPVYGYTF. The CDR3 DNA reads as TGTGCCAGAGAGACACCTGTCTATGGCTACACCTTC.

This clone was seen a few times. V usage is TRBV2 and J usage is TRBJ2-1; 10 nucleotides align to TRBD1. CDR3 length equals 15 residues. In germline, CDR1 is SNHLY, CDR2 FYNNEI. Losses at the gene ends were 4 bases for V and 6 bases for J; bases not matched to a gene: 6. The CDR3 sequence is CASSADRGRGNEQFF. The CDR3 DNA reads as TGTGCCAGCAGTGCCGACAGGGGGCGAGGCAATGAGCAGTTCTTC.

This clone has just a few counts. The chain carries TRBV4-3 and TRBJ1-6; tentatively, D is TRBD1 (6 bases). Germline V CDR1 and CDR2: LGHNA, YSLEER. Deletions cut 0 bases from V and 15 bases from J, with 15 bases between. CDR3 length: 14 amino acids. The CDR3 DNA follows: TGCGCCAGCAGCCAAGAACGAGGGGGTAGGCTCCTCCACTTT. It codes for CASSQERGGRLLHF.

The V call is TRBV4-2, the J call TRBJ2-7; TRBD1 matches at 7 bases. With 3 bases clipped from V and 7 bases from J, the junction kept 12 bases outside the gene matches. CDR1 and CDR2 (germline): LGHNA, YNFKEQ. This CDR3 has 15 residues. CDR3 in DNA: TGTGCCAGCAGCCATGAAGGGACAGTCTACGGGGAGCAGTACTTC. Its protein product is CASSHEGTVYGEQYF.

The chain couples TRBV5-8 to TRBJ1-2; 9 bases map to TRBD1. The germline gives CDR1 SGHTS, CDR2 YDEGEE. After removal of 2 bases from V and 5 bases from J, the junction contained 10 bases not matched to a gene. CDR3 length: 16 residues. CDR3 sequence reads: CASSFAGTGIGYGYTF. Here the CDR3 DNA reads TGTGCCAGCAGCTTCGCCGGGACAGGGATAGGGTATGGCTACACCTTC.